Listed here are 30 T cell receptor beta chains from one sample, sequenced in a study of T cell responses to AZD1222 COVID-19 vaccine. Only in-frame clones appear in the TCRdb table, and some are missing; sequencing was by immunoSEQ multiplex PCR. The table records 150,000 to 200,000 clones, 85% to 95% of them present only once. The material sequenced was peripheral blood, taken 28 days after the second dose of the MenACWY control vaccine. These TCRs come from an adult who received the MenACWY meningococcal vaccine as a control.

This CDR3 reads CATSDSASSSGANVLTF. CDR3 sequence (DNA): TGTGCCACCAGTGATTCCGCGTCGAGCTCTGGGGCCAACGTCCTGACTTTC. J is TRBJ2-6 and V is TRBV24-1; no clear D gene. Per the germline V gene, CDR1 is KGHDR and CDR2 is SFDVKD. The CDR3 loop spans 17 amino acids. Trimming shortened V by 2 bases and J by 0 bases, and 10 bases separated the two germline ends.

The chain has TRBV27 and TRBJ2-2; D is possibly TRBD2 (7 bases). Per germline, CDR1 MNHEY and CDR2 SMNVEV (reference sequence). This CDR3 region has 17 residues. V shed 2 bases and J shed 4 bases, with 17 bases lying between them. The CDR3 nucleotides are TGTGCCAGCAGTTTAGCCCTAGTGGGGGGGCGCACCGGGGAGCTGTTTTTT. It yields the protein CASSLALVGGRTGELFF.

The chain employs TRBV9 and TRBJ1-5; D unresolved. This CDR3 region has 15 residues. In germline, CDR1 is SGDLS, CDR2 YYNGEE. V dropped 2 bases and J dropped 2 bases, with 11 bases sitting between them. In DNA form, the CDR3 reads TGTGCCAGCAGCGTCGGTCTTCCGGGCAATCAGCCCCAGCATTTT. This gives the protein CASSVGLPGNQPQHF.

The J gene is TRBJ1-5, the V gene TRBV2, with D maybe TRBD1 (6 bases). Trimming removed 7 bases from V and 5 bases from J, with 21 bases in between. Per germline, CDR1 SNHLY and CDR2 FYNNEI. This CDR3 contains 16 residues. Here the CDR3 reads CASNDLRDKGDQPQHF. The CDR3 DNA reads as TGTGCCAGCAATGACCTCCGGGACAAAGGGGATCAGCCCCAGCATTTT.

The J gene is TRBJ2-2, the V gene TRBV27; TRBD2 aligns across 8 bases. J was trimmed by 5 bases and V by 0 bases; bases with no gene match: 5. CDR3 size: 16 residues. CDR1 is MNHEY, CDR2 SMNVEV, per germline (reference sequence). Here the CDR3 reads CASSLSSGGLTGELFF. The CDR3 DNA sequence: TGTGCCAGCAGTTTATCCAGCGGGGGACTTACCGGGGAGCTGTTTTTT.

The chain employs TRBV27 and TRBJ1-6, with D tentatively TRBD1 (6 bases). Germline V lookup: CDR1 MNHEY, CDR2 SMNVEV (reference sequence). V was pared by 6 bases and J by 5 bases, with 20 bases between. The CDR3 loop spans 17 amino acids. CDR3 sequence reads: CASRRGGFPSNNSPLHF. The CDR3 DNA sequence: TGTGCCAGCAGAAGGGGGGGGTTCCCGTCAAATAATTCACCCCTCCACTTT.

The chain has TRBV7-2 and TRBJ1-1, with D unresolved. There are 14 residues in the CDR3. Looked up from germline, CDR1 is SGHTA and CDR2 is FQGNSA. V lost 2 bases and J lost 4, with 11 bases in between. DNA of the CDR3: TGTGCCAGCAGCTTATTTGGGATTGGCACTGAAGCTTTCTTT. Amino acids: CASSLFGIGTEAFF.

This rearrangement joins TRBV28 to TRBJ1-4; D is unresolved. CDR1 is MDHEN, CDR2 SYDVKM, per germline. The CDR3 consists of 14 residues. Trimming pared 6 bases from V and 7 bases from J, leaving 15 bases between. For the CDR3, the DNA is TGTGCCAGCAGCTTTTGGACTGTTGGTGAAAAACTGTTTTTT. Translated, it gives CASSFWTVGEKLFF.

This clone has only one observation. CDR3 region: CASSQEGQLMNTEAFF. CDR3 DNA sequence: TGCGCCAGCAGCCAAGAGGGACAGCTTATGAACACTGAAGCTTTCTTT. V usage is TRBV4-1 and J usage is TRBJ1-1, with 7 bases matching TRBD1. This CDR3 comprises 16 residues. The V and J ends lost 0 bases and 0 bases, in that order; junction bases with no gene match: 4. Germline CDR1 is MGHRA and CDR2 is YSYEKL.

The gene calls are TRBV28 and TRBJ2-7; D is unresolved. The germline V gene has CDR1 MDHEN and CDR2 SYDVKM. Trimming took 2 bases from V and 0 from J, leaving 8 bases between them. This CDR3 region has 14 residues. In nucleotides, the CDR3 is TGTGCCAGCAGTTTAAGGTCGCTCTCCTACGAGCAGTACTTC. Its protein is CASSLRSLSYEQYF.

The V call is TRBV3-1 (or the pseudogene TRBV3-2), the J call TRBJ1-2, with a possible D match to TRBD1 (6 bases). CDR1 is LGHDT, CDR2 YNNKEL, per germline (reference sequence). Trimming pared 5 bases from V and 7 bases from J, leaving 17 bases between. The CDR3 extends over 14 amino acids. Written as DNA, the CDR3 is TGTGCCAGCAGCGTCCAGGCCCAGGGGAGTGGCTACACCTTC. Translating gives CASSVQAQGSGYTF.

This clone was observed a few times. V is TRBV24-1 and J is TRBJ1-2, with D unresolved. CDR1 and CDR2 (germline): KGHDR, SFDVKD. The V end was cut by 3 bases, the J end by 8 bases, with 15 bases between. The CDR3 consists of 14 residues. CDR3 loop: CATSDALRGSGYTF. CDR3 nucleotides: TGTGCCACCAGTGATGCCCTCCGAGGCTCCGGCTACACCTTC.

The chain joins TRBV29-1 to TRBJ2-5; 7 bases fit TRBD2. There are 13 residues in the CDR3. V lost 7 bases and J lost 0; bases outside the gene matches: 5. CDR1 is SQVTM and CDR2 is ANQGSEA in the germline V gene. The CDR3 is CSGRDYNQETQYF. Here the CDR3 DNA reads TGCAGCGGCCGGGACTATAACCAAGAGACCCAGTACTTC. Full variable domain (remainder filled in from reference TRBV29-1 and TRBJ2-5): SAVISQKPSRDICQRGTSLTIQCQVDSQVTMMFWYRQQPGQSLTLIATANQGSEATYESGFVIDKFPISRPNLTFSTLTVSNMSPEDSSIYLCSGRDYNQETQYFGPGTRLLVL.

V and J are TRBV15 and TRBJ2-7; D tentatively reads TRBD1 or TRBD2 (5 bases each). CDR3 size: 14 residues. The V end was cut by 4 bases, the J end by 7 bases, with 17 bases between. Germline V gene sequence: CDR1 LNHNV, CDR2 YYDKDF (reference sequence). CDR3 sequence reads: CATSIRDGSREQYF. The CDR3 DNA sequence: TGTGCCACCAGCATAAGGGACGGCTCTAGGGAGCAGTACTTC.

This chain uses TRBV18 with TRBJ1-1; unclear D gene. The length of the CDR3 is 12 residues. The germline CDR1 and CDR2 sequences are KGHSH and LQKENI. Trimming took 6 bases from V and 6 from J, leaving 11 bases between them. The DNA for the CDR3 is TGTGCCAGCTCGCCTAGGGATGCTGAAGCTTTCTTT. As protein: CASSPRDAEAFF.

V is TRBV29-1 and J is TRBJ1-1; TRBD1 aligns across 10 bases. There are 10 residues in the CDR3. Germline trimming cut 6 bases from V and 10 bases from J; bases unmatched to any gene: 2. The germline V gene encodes CDR1 SQVTM and CDR2 ANQGSEA. The chain's CDR3 is CSVDRGGAFF. The CDR3 nucleotides read TGCAGCGTGGACAGGGGGGGAGCTTTCTTT.

The rearrangement links TRBV6-1 to TRBJ2-2; D could derive from TRBD1 or TRBD2 (5 bases each). The V gene lost 0 bases and the J gene lost 6 bases, with 17 bases spanning the gap. The CDR3 spans 17 residues. The germline V gene encodes CDR1 MNHNS and CDR2 SASEGT. CDR3 loop: CASSEALRGRVPGELFF. CDR3 nucleotide sequence: TGTGCCAGCAGTGAAGCGCTTCGGGGCAGGGTCCCCGGGGAGCTGTTTTTT.

This clone was recorded once. This chain connects TRBV7-9 to TRBJ2-2, with 10 nucleotides matching TRBD2. CDR3 length: 17 residues. V lost 4 bases, J lost 4 bases, and 9 bases stayed unmatched. CDR1 and CDR2 (germline): SEHNR, FQNEAQ (reference sequence). CDR3 in amino acids: CASSSSLLAGSTGELFF. The DNA of the CDR3 is TGTGCCAGCAGCTCATCTCTACTAGCGGGAAGCACCGGGGAGCTGTTTTTT. The variable domain in full, completed from reference TRBV7-9 and TRBJ2-2, reads DTGVSQNPRHKITKRGQNVTFRCDPISEHNRLYWYRQTLGQGPEFLTYFQNEAQLEKSRLLSDRFSAERPKGSFSTLEIQRTEQGDSAMYLCASSSSLLAGSTGELFFGEGSRLTVL.

The chain carries TRBV5-1 and TRBJ2-1; D tentatively reads TRBD1 or TRBD2 (6 bases each). Trimming cost V 1 base and J 5 bases, with 13 bases left between them. In germline, CDR1 is SGHRS, CDR2 YFSETQ. This CDR3 has 15 residues. DNA of the CDR3: TGCGCCAGCAGCTTGCAGGGGACTGGAAACAATGAGCAGTTCTTC. Encoded protein: CASSLQGTGNNEQFF.

The V gene is TRBV2, the J gene TRBJ2-3; D unclear. V gave up 8 bases and J gave up 1 base, with 7 bases separating them. The CDR3 contains 12 residues. Germline V gives CDR1 SNHLY, CDR2 FYNNEI. The CDR3 loop is CASSWGTDTQYF. The CDR3 coding sequence is TGTGCCAGCTCCTGGGGCACAGATACGCAGTATTTT.

The chain carries TRBV19 and TRBJ2-1; 14 bases fit TRBD2. V trimming: 4 bases; J trimming: 0 bases; junction bases outside the gene matches: 8. The CDR3 extends over 19 amino acids. Germline V CDR1 and CDR2: LNHDA, SQIVND (reference sequence). The CDR3 coding sequence is TGTGCCAGTAGTACTATGACTAGCGGGGGGGGCAGCTCCTACAATGAGCAGTTCTTC. Translating gives CASSTMTSGGGSSYNEQFF.

This rearrangement joins TRBV19 to TRBJ1-1; no clear D. This CDR3 region has 14 residues. Germline assignment: CDR1 LNHDA and CDR2 SQIVND (reference sequence). Between the trimmed V and J ends, which lost 5 bases and 5 bases, there was a span of 15 bases. The CDR3 protein is CASSASRKITEAFF. The CDR3, as DNA: TGTGCCAGTAGTGCTAGCAGGAAGATAACTGAAGCTTTCTTT. Variable domain in full (rest from reference TRBV19 and TRBJ1-1): DGGITQSPKYLFRKEGQNVTLSCEQNLNHDAMYWYRQDPGQGLRLIYYSQIVNDFQKGDIAEGYSVSREKKESFPLTVTSAQKNPTAFYLCASSASRKITEAFFGQGTRLTVV.

This CDR3 reads CASSLGSTLNEKLFF. As DNA, the CDR3 is TGTGCCAGCAGCTTAGGTTCCACATTGAATGAAAAACTGTTTTTT. The genes are TRBV7-2 and TRBJ1-4, with no clear D. The germline V gene has CDR1 SGHTA and CDR2 FQGNSA. This CDR3 contains 15 residues. Trimming pared 1 base from V and 5 bases from J, leaving 11 bases between.

The chain carries TRBV5-1 and TRBJ1-5; D possibly corresponds to TRBD1 (5 bases). In germline, CDR1 is SGHRS, CDR2 YFSETQ. Trimming removed 4 bases from V and 7 bases from J, with 18 bases in between. This CDR3 contains 15 residues. The CDR3 DNA sequence: TGCGCCAGCAGCCCTCTGGCTGGGGCGGAACAGCCCCAGCATTTT. Amino acid sequence: CASSPLAGAEQPQHF. Full variable domain (outside the CDR3, taken from reference TRBV5-1 and TRBJ1-5): KAGVTQTPRYLIKTRGQQVTLSCSPISGHRSVSWYQQTPGQGLQFLFEYFSETQRNKGNFPGRFSGRQFSNSRSEMNVSTLELGDSALYLCASSPLAGAEQPQHFGDGTRLSIL.

V gene TRBV5-6 combines with J gene TRBJ2-1; the D is unclear. Germline V gene data show CDR1 as SGHDT and CDR2 as YYEEEE. This CDR3 has 14 residues. The germline V and J ends were trimmed by 0 bases and 7 bases, with 11 bases remaining between them. The CDR3 nucleotides read TGTGCCAGCAGCTTGGCTTGGGGTGGTAATGAGCAGTTCTTC. It translates to CASSLAWGGNEQFF. Full variable domain (remainder filled in from reference TRBV5-6 and TRBJ2-1): DAGVTQSPTHLIKTRGQQVTLRCSPKSGHDTVSWYQQALGQGPQFIFQYYEEEERQRGNFPDRFSGHQFPNYSSELNVNALLLGDSALYLCASSLAWGGNEQFFGPGTRLTVL.

The chain has TRBV2 and TRBJ1-1; possibly TRBD1 for D (5 bases). Germline CDR1 is SNHLY and CDR2 is FYNNEI. CDR3 size: 13 residues. The CDR3 bases are TGTGCTAGACAGCGAAGTATGAACACTGAAGCTTTCTTT. Its protein product is CARQRSMNTEAFF.

The gene calls are TRBV5-5 and TRBJ1-1, with a tentative D call TRBD1 (5 bases). Germline V lookup: CDR1 SGHKS, CDR2 YYEKEE (reference sequence). Between the trimmed V and J ends, which lost 3 bases and 1 base, there was a span of 7 bases. The CDR3 is made up of 13 amino acids. CDR3 residues: CASSYTGNTEAFF. The CDR3 DNA is TGTGCCAGCAGCTACACAGGGAACACTGAAGCTTTCTTT.

The V and J genes are TRBV28 and TRBJ1-2, with D hard to call. This CDR3 is built from 12 residues. Germline loops: CDR1 MDHEN, CDR2 SYDVKM. V was shortened by 5 bases and J by 4 bases, with 8 bases between the two germline ends. This CDR3 is CASSPGVYGYTF. CDR3 sequence (DNA): TGTGCCAGCAGTCCTGGAGTCTATGGCTACACCTTC.

J is TRBJ1-6 and V is TRBV27, with TRBD1 matching over 10 bases. The CDR3 length is 14 residues. Unmatched junction bases numbered 7, after V lost 7 bases and J lost 10 bases. Germline loops: CDR1 MNHEY, CDR2 SMNVEV (reference sequence). CDR3 in DNA: TGTGCCAGCACATGGACAGGGGGAGGATCACCCCTCCACTTT. It translates to CASTWTGGGSPLHF.

This chain joins TRBV29-1 and TRBJ1-1, with 8 bases matching TRBD1. Germline V gene sequence: CDR1 SQVTM, CDR2 ANQGSEA. The V gene end was trimmed by 7 bases and the J gene end by 8 bases; junction bases not matched to a gene: 6. This CDR3 is 11 amino acids long. The CDR3 region has the DNA TGCAGCGCTGAGGACAGGGAGGAAGCTTTCTTT. The encoded protein is CSAEDREEAFF.